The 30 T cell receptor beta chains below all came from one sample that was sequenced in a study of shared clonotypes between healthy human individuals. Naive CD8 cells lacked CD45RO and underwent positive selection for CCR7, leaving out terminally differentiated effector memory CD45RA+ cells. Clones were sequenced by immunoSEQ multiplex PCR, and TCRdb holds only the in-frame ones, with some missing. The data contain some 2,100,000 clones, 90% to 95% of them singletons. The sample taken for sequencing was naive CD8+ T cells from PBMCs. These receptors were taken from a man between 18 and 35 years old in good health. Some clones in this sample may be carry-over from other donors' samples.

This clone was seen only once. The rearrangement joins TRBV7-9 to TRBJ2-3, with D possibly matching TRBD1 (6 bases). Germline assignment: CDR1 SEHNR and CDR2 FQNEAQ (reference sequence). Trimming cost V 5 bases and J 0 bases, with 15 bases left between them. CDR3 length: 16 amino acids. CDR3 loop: CASSAYRDISTDTQYF. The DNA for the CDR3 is TGTGCCAGCAGCGCCTACCGGGACATCAGCACAGATACGCAGTATTTT.

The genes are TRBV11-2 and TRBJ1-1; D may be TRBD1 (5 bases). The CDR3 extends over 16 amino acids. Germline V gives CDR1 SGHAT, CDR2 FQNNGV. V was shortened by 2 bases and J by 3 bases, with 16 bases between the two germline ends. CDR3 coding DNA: TGTGCCAGCAGCTTATGGAGGGCCCGGGGGGACACTGAAGCTTTCTTT. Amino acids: CASSLWRARGDTEAFF.

The chain's CDR3 is CASSGGLATEAFF. CDR3 DNA: TGTGCCAGCAGCGGTGGGCTTGCCACTGAAGCTTTCTTT. The gene calls are TRBV7-9 and TRBJ1-1; D is uncertain. The CDR3 extends over 13 amino acids. CDR1 and CDR2 from the germline V gene are SEHNR and FQNEAQ (reference sequence). The V end lost 5 bases, the J end lost 4 bases, and 11 bases lay between the germline ends.

CDR3 loop: CASSLKGPANTGELFF. In DNA, the CDR3 is TGCGCCAGCAGCCTAAAAGGGCCAGCGAACACCGGGGAGCTGTTTTTT. V usage is TRBV4-1 and J usage is TRBJ2-2; no firm D call. Germline lookup yields CDR1 MGHRA and CDR2 YSYEKL. The V gene lost 4 bases and the J gene lost 0 bases, with 12 bases spanning the gap. The CDR3 sequence is 16 residues long.

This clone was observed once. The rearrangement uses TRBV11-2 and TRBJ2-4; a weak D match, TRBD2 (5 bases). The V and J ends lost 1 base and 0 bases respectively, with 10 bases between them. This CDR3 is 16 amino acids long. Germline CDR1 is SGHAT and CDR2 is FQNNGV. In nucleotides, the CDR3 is TGTGCCAGCAGCTTAGCCTTAGGACTAGCCAAAAACATTCAGTACTTC. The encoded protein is CASSLALGLAKNIQYF.

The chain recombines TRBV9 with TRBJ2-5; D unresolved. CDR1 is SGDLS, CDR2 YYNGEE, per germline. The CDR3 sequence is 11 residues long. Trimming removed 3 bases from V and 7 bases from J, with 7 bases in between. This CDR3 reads CASSAAGTQYF. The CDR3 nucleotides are TGTGCCAGCAGCGCGGCTGGGACCCAGTACTTC.

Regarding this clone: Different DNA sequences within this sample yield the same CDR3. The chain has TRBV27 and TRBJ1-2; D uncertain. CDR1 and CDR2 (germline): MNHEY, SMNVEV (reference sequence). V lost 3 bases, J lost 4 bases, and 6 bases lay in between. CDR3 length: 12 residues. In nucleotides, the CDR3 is TGTGCCAGCAGTTTGCGGGGCTATGGCTACACCTTC. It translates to CASSLRGYGYTF.

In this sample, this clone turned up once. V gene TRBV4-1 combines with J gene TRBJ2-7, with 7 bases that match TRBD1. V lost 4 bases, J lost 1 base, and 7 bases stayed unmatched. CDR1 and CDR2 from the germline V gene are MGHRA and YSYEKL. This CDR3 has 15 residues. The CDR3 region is CASSPSKGQSYEQYF. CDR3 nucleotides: TGCGCCAGCAGCCCGTCCAAGGGACAGTCCTACGAGCAGTACTTC.

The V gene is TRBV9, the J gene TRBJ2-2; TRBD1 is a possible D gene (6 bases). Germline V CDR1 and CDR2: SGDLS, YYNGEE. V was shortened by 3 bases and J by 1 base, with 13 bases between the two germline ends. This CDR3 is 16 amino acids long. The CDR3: CASSGNRAWNTGELFF. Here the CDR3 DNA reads TGTGCCAGCAGCGGAAACAGGGCCTGGAACACCGGGGAGCTGTTTTTT.

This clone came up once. CDR3 DNA: TGTGCCAGTAGTATTTGGAGGGCAGATACGCAGTATTTT. Residues: CASSIWRADTQYF. J is TRBJ2-3 and V is TRBV19; D might be TRBD2 (6 bases). The CDR3 has 13 amino acids. CDR1 is LNHDA and CDR2 is SQIVND in the germline V gene (reference sequence). The germline V and J ends were trimmed by 3 bases and 4 bases, with 8 bases remaining between them.

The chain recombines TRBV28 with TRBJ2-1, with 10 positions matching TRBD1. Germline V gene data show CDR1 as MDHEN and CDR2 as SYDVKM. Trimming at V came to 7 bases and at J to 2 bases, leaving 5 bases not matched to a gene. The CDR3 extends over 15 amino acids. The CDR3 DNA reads TGTGCCAGCACCCTAGGACAGGGGGCCTACAATGAGCAGTTCTTC. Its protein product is CASTLGQGAYNEQFF. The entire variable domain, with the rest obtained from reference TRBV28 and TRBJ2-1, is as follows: DVKVTQSSRYLVKRTGEKVFLECVQDMDHENMFWYRQDPGLGLRLIYFSYDVKMKEKGDIPEGYSVSREKKERFSLILESASTNQTSMYLCASTLGQGAYNEQFFGPGTRLTVL.

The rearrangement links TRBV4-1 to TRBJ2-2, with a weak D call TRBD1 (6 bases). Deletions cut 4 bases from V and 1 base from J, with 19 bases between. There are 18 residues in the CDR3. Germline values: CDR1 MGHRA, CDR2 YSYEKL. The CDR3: CASSPQTPGQKNTGELFF. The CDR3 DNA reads TGCGCCAGCAGCCCTCAGACTCCGGGACAAAAGAACACCGGGGAGCTGTTTTTT.

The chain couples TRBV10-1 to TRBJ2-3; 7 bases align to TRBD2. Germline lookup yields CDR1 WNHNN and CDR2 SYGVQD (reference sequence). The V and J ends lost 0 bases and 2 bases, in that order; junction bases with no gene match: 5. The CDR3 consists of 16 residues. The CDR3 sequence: CASSESGAGPTDTQYF. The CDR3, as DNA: TGCGCCAGCAGTGAGTCGGGAGCGGGGCCCACAGATACGCAGTATTTT.

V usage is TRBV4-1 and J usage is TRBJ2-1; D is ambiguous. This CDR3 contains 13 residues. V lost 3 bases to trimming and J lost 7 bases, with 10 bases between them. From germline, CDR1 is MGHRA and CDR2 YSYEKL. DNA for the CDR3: TGCGCCAGCAGCCACGTGGACCAGAATGAGCAGTTCTTC. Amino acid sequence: CASSHVDQNEQFF.

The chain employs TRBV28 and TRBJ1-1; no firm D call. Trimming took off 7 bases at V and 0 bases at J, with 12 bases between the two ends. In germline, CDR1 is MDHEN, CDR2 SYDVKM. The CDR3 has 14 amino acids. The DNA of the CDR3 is TGTGCCAGCATCCAACTGCAAATGAACACTGAAGCTTTCTTT. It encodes CASIQLQMNTEAFF. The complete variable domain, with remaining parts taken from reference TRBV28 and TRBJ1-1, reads DVKVTQSSRYLVKRTGEKVFLECVQDMDHENMFWYRQDPGLGLRLIYFSYDVKMKEKGDIPEGYSVSREKKERFSLILESASTNQTSMYLCASIQLQMNTEAFFGQGTRLTVV.

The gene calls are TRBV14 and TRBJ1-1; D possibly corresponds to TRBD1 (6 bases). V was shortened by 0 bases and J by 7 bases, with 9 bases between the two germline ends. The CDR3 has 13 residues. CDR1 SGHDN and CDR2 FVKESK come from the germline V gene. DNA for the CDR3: TGTGCCAGCAGCCAAGATGGACAGATTGAAGCTTTCTTT. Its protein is CASSQDGQIEAFF.

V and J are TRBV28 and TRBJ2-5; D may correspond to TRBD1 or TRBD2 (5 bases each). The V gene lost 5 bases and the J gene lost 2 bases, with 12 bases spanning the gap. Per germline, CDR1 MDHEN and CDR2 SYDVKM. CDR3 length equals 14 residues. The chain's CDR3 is CASSVQEAQETQYF. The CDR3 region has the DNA TGTGCCAGCAGTGTACAGGAGGCGCAAGAGACCCAGTACTTC.

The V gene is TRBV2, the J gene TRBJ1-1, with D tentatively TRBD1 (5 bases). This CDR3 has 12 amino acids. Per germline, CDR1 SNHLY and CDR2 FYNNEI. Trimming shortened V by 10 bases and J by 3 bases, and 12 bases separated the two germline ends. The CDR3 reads CATRDFDTEAFF. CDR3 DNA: TGTGCCACCAGGGACTTTGACACTGAAGCTTTCTTT.

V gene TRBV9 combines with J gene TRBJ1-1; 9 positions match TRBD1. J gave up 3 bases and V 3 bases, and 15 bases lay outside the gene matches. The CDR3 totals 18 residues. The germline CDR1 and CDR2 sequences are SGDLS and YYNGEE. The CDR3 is CASSERSPGTGLDTEAFF. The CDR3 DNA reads TGTGCCAGCAGCGAGCGATCCCCCGGGACAGGGCTTGACACTGAAGCTTTCTTT.

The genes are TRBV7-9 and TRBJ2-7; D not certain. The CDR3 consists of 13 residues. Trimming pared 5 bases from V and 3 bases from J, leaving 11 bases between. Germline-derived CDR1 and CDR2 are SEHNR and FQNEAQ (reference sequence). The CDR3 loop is CASSQLDHYEQYF. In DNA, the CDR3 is TGTGCCAGCAGCCAACTGGACCACTACGAGCAGTACTTC.

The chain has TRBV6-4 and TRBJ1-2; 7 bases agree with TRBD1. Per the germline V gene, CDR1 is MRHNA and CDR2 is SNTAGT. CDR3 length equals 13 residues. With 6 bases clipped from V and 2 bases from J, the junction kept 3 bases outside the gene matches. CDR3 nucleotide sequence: TGTGCCAGCAGCGTGGGACAGAACTATGGCTACACCTTC. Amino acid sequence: CASSVGQNYGYTF.

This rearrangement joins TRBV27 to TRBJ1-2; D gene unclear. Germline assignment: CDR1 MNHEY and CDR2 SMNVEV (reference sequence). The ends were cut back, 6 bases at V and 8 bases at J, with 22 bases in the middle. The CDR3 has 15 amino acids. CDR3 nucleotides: TGTGCCAGCAGCGCCCCCCGCACCGAAAACCGGGGCTACACCTTC. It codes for CASSAPRTENRGYTF.

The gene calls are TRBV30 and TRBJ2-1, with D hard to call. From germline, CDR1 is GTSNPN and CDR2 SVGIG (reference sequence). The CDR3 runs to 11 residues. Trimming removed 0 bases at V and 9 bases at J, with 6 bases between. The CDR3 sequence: CAWSVLPEQFF. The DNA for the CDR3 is TGTGCCTGGAGTGTACTTCCTGAGCAGTTCTTC.

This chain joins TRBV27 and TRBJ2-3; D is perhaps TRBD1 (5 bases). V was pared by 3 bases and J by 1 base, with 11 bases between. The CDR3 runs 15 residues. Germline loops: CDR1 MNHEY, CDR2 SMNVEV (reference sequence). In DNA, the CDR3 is TGTGCCAGCAGTTTGTTTGGCAGGGGCACAGATACGCAGTATTTT. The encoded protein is CASSLFGRGTDTQYF.

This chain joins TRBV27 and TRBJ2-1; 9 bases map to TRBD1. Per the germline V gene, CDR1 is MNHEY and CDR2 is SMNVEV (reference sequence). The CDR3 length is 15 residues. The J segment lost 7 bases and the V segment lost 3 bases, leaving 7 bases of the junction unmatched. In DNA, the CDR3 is TGTGCCAGCAGTTTCCGGGACAGGGTAAGGAATGAGCAGTTCTTC. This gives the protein CASSFRDRVRNEQFF.

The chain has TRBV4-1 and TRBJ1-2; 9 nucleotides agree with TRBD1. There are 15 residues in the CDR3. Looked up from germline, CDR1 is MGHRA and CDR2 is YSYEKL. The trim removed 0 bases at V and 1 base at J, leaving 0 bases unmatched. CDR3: CASSQETGGNYGYTF. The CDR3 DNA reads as TGCGCCAGCAGCCAAGAGACAGGGGGTAACTATGGCTACACCTTC.

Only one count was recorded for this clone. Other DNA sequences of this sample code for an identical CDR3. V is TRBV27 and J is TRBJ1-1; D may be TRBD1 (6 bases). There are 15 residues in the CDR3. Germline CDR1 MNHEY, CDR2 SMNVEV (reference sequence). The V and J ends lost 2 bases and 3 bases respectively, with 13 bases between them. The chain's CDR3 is CASSLRRGGDTEAFF. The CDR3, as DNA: TGTGCCAGCAGTTTAAGGAGGGGGGGAGACACTGAAGCTTTCTTT.

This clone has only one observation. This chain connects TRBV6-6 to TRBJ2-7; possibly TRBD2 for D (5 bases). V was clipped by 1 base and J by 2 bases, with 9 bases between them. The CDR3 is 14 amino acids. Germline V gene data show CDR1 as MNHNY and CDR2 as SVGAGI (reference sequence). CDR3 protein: CASSYYRGTYEQYF. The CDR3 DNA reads TGTGCCAGCAGTTACTATCGGGGAACCTACGAGCAGTACTTC.

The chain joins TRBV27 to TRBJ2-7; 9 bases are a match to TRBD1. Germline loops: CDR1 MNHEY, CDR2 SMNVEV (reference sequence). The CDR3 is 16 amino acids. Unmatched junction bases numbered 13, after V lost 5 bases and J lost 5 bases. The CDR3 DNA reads TGTGCCAGCAGTCCGTATACCGGGACAGGGTTGGACGAGCAGTACTTC. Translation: CASSPYTGTGLDEQYF.

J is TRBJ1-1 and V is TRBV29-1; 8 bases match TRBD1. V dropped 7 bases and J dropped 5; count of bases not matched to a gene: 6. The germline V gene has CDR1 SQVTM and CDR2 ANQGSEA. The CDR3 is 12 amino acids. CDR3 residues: CSDTGGPTEAFF. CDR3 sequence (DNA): TGCAGCGACACAGGGGGGCCAACTGAAGCTTTCTTT. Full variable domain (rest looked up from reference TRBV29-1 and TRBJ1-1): SAVISQKPSRDICQRGTSLTIQCQVDSQVTMMFWYRQQPGQSLTLIATANQGSEATYESGFVIDKFPISRPNLTFSTLTVSNMSPEDSSIYLCSDTGGPTEAFFGQGTRLTVV.